This T cell receptor (beta chain) was sequenced in a study of T-cell memory formation after mild COVID-19. About the research overall: Most TCR clusters belonged to a single donor. General study findings and limits: Cross-reactive memory seemingly joined, as some responding clones were found in pre-infection memory.

A single record per CDR3 protein comes from TCRdb applying MiXCR to the 5' RACE reads. Here the sample spans roughly 80,000 distinct CDR3 sequences, approximately 14% being singletons. This clonotype has a handful of counts. What it binds is unknown. The clonotype was recovered from an adult woman who had mild COVID-19 (a few samples of this study predate the infection). Cell type and time point are not known. The sample was PBMCs or a T cell subset sorted from them (not recorded which).

Here the CDR3 DNA reads TGTGCCAGCAGCCGCGACAGGGGGGGCTACGAGCAGTACTTC. This sequence encodes CASSRDRGGYEQYF. V and J are TRBV7-6 and TRBJ2-7; 9 nucleotides match TRBD1. The trim removed 5 bases at V and 3 bases at J, leaving 5 bases unmatched. Germline CDR1 is SGHVS and CDR2 is FNYEAQ. This CDR3 region has 14 residues.